This is a list of T cell receptor beta chains from one sample in a study of T cells in localized non-small cell lung cancer. The method was immunoSEQ multiplex PCR; TCRdb's version includes in-frame clones alone and lacks a portion of them. The data hold 1,500 to 2,000 clones, with nearly 25% observed a single time. Sequenced material: lung tumor tissue, taken before any cancer treatment. These receptors came from a female donor of 60 years or more with stage I lung adenocarcinoma. Both conserved end residues are part of each CDR3. The D gene is left open where the match is weak. Where a row states a size, it is once, few, many or the class of an expanded clone; other rows omit it.

size: NA; J: TRBJ1-2; V: TRBV6-8; D: NA; DNA: TGTGCCACTGGGGAGGGAGCTAACTATGGCTACACCTTC; CDR3: CATGEGANYGYTF
size: NA; J: TRBJ2-2; V: TRBV18; D: TRBD2; DNA: TGTGCCAGCTCACCACCAATCCTAGCGGGATCCACCGGGGAGCTGTTTTTT; CDR3: CASSPPILAGSTGELFF
size: NA; J: TRBJ2-3; V: TRBV9; D: TRBD2; DNA: TGTGCCAGCAGCGTAGGACTAGCGGCCTACACAGATACGCAGTATTTT; CDR3: CASSVGLAAYTDTQYF
size: NA; J: TRBJ2-6; V: TRBV5-1; D: NA; DNA: TGCGCCAGCAGCCCGGGCGGCTCTGGGGCCAACGTCCTGACTTTC; CDR3: CASSPGGSGANVLTF
size: medium-sized; J: TRBJ1-1; V: TRBV6-8; D: NA; DNA: TGTGCCAGCAGTTACTCGGGGACACCCCGGGCTTTCTTT; CDR3: CASSYSGTPRAFF
size: medium-sized; J: TRBJ2-1; V: TRBV11-3; D: TRBD2; DNA: TGTGCCAGCAGCCTGACTAGCGGGAGGAACAATGAGCAGTTCTTC; CDR3: CASSLTSGRNNEQFF
size: NA; J: TRBJ2-1; V: TRBV12-5; D: NA; DNA: TGTGCTAGTGGTTTGTTTCTAGCCAATGAGCAGTTCTTC; CDR3: CASGLFLANEQFF
size: NA; J: TRBJ2-5; V: TRBV18; D: NA; DNA: TGTGCCAGCTCACCACCCGGTGGGGTGGAGACCCAGTACTTC; CDR3: CASSPPGGVETQYF
size: once; J: TRBJ2-1; V: TRBV14; D: NA; DNA: TGTGCCAGCAGCCACTACAATGAGCAGTTCTTC; CDR3: CASSHYNEQFF